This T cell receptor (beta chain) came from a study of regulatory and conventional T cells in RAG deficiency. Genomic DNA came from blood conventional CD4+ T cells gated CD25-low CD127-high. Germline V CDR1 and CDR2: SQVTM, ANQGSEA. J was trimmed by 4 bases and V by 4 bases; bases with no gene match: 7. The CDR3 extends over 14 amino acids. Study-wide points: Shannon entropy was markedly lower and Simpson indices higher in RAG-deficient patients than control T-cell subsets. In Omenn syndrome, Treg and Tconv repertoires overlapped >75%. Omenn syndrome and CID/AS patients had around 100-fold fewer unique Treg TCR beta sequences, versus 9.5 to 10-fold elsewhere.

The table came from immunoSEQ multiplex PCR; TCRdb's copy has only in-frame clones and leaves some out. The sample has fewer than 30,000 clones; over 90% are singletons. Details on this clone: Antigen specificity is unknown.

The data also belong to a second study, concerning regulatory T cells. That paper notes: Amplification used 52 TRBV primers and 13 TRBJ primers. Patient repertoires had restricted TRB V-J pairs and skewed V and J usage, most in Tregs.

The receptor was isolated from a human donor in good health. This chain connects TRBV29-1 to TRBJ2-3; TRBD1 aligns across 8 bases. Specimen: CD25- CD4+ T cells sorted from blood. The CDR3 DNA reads TGCAGCGTTGCCCTAGGACAGGGCCCAGATACGCAGTATTTT. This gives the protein CSVALGQGPDTQYF.